This T cell receptor beta chain comes out of a study of response to subunit inactivated influenza vaccine. Only a few counts were recorded for this clonotype. The antigen remains undetermined. Study results and caveats: The authors offered the suggestion that each seasonal influenza vaccination recruits few new T cells.

The germline V gene encodes CDR1 DFQATT and CDR2 SNEGSKA (reference sequence). Trimming removed 3 bases from V and 7 bases from J, with 6 bases in between. This CDR3 has 10 amino acids. TCRdb re-derived calls from the RT-PCR reads in MiXCR, one entry per CDR3 protein. Of about 650,000 distinct CDR3 sequences listed, 15% to 18% are singletons. This chain joins TRBV20-1 and TRBJ1-2; D is unclear. The source is a man aged 45-65 years who received an inactivated influenza vaccine. This sample comprised PBMCs from blood, obtained 11 to 12 days after vaccination. The CDR3 coding sequence is TGCAGTGCTAGGGCCGTTGGCTACACCTTC. It is translated as CSARAVGYTF.